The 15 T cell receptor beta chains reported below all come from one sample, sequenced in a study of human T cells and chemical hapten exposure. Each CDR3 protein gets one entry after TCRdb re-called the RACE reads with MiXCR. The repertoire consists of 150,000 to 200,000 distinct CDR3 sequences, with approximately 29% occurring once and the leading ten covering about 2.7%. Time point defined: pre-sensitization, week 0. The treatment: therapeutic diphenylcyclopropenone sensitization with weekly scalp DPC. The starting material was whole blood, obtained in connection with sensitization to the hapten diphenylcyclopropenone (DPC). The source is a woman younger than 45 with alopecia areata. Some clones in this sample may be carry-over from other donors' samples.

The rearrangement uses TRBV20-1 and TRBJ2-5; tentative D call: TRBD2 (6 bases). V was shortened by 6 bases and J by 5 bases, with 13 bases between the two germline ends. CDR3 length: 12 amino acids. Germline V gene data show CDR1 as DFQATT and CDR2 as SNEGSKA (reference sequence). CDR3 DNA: TGCAGTGCCCGCCGACGGGGGGAGACCCAGTACTTC. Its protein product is CSARRRGETQYF.

As DNA, the CDR3 is TGCGCCAGCAGCCATTTTAGCGGGAGCTCCGAGCAGTACTTC. It encodes CASSHFSGSSEQYF. The V call is TRBV5-1, the J call TRBJ2-7; 9 positions match TRBD2. Germline V gene lookup returns CDR1 SGHRS and CDR2 YFSETQ. V lost 4 bases and J lost 6; bases outside the gene matches: 8. The CDR3 is 14 residues long.

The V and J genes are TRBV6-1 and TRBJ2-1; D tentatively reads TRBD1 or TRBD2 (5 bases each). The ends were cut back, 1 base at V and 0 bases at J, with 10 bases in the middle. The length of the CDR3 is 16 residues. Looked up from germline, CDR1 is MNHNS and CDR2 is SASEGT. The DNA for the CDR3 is TGTGCCAGCAGTGAAGTTTGGGGGAGCTCCTACAATGAGCAGTTCTTC. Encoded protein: CASSEVWGSSYNEQFF.

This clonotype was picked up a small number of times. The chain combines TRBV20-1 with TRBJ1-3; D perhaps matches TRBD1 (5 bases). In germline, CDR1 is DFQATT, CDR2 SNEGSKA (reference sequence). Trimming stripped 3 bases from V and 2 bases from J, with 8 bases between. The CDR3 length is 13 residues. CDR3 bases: TGCAGTGCTAGCAGGGTACCTGGAAACACCATATATTTT. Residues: CSASRVPGNTIYF.

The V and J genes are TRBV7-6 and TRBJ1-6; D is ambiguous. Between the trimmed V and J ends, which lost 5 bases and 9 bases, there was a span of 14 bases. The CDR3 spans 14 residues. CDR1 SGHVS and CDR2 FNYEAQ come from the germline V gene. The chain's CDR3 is CASSNGLSGSPLHF. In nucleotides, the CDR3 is TGTGCCAGCAGCAATGGACTTAGTGGTTCACCCCTCCACTTT. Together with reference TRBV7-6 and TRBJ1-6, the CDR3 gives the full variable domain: GAGVSQSPRYKVTKRGQDVALRCDPISGHVSLYWYRQALGQGPEFLTYFNYEAQQDKSGLPNDRFSAERPEGSISTLTIQRTEQRDSAMYRCASSNGLSGSPLHFGNGTRLTVT.

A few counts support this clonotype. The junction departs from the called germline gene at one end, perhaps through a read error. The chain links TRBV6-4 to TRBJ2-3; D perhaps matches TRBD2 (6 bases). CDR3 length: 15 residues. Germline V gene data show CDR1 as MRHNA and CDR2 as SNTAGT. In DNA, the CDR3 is TGTGCCAGCAGAGACTACGGGGGACGGCCAGATACGCAGTATTTT. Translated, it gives CASRDYGGRPDTQYF.

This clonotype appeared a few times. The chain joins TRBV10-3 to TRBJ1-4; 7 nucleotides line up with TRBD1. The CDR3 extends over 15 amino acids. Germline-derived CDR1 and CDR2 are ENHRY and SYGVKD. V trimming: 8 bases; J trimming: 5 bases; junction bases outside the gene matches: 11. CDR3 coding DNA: TGTGCCATCGGCCTACGACAGGGAGGAAATGAAAAACTGTTTTTT. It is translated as CAIGLRQGGNEKLFF.

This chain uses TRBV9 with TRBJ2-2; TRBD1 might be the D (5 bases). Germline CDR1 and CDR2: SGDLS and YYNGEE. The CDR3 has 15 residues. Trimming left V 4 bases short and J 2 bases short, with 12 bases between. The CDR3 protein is CASSPWQGNTGELFF. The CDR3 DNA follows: TGTGCCAGCAGCCCCTGGCAGGGCAACACCGGGGAGCTGTTTTTT.

The CDR3 DNA reads TGCGCCAGCAGCTTGGGCCAGGGAGGTACGAATGAGCAGTTCTTC. Amino acids: CASSLGQGGTNEQFF. The V and J genes are TRBV5-1 and TRBJ2-1, with a weak D call TRBD2 (6 bases). V was cut by 0 bases and J by 7 bases, with 14 bases left in between. The germline gives CDR1 SGHRS, CDR2 YFSETQ. CDR3 length equals 15 residues.

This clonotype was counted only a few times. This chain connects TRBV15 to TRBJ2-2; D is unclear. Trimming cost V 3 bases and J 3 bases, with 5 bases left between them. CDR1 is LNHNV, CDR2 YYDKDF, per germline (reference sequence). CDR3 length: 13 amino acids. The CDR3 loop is CATSRDYTGELFF. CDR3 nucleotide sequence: TGTGCCACCAGCAGGGATTACACCGGGGAGCTGTTTTTT.

DNA for the CDR3: TGTGCCAGCAGAACCGGGACTATTCCTACGAAGCAGTACTTC. It translates to CASRTGTIPTKQYF. V and J are TRBV27 and TRBJ2-7, with 7 bases aligning to TRBD2. Germline V gene lookup returns CDR1 MNHEY and CDR2 SMNVEV (reference sequence). This CDR3 spans 14 amino acids. The junction had 13 bases not matched to a gene; V was cut back by 6 bases and J by 8 bases.

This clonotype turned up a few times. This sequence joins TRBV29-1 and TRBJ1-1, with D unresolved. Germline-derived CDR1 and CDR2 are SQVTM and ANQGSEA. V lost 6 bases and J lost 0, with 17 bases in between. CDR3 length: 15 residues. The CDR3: CSVTALRTMNTEAFF. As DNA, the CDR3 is TGCAGCGTGACCGCTTTACGGACCATGAACACTGAAGCTTTCTTT.

This chain's CDR3 is CASSFSGTGTLVGTEAFF. The CDR3 bases are TGCGCCAGCAGCTTCTCCGGGACAGGGACGTTGGTGGGCACTGAAGCTTTCTTT. The V and J genes are TRBV5-1 and TRBJ1-1; 9 bases fit TRBD1. V trimming: 2 bases; J trimming: 4 bases; junction bases outside the gene matches: 15. The V gene's germline CDR1 is SGHRS and CDR2 YFSETQ. The CDR3 loop spans 18 amino acids.

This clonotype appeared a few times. CDR3 DNA: TGCAGCGTTGTGGCGGGGGGGCCATATGAGCAGTACTTC. It specifies CSVVAGGPYEQYF. This chain uses TRBV29-1 with TRBJ2-7; 9 nucleotides agree with TRBD2. Germline V gene lookup returns CDR1 SQVTM and CDR2 ANQGSEA. This CDR3 is built from 13 residues. V lost 4 bases to trimming and J lost 7 bases; unmatched junction nucleotides: 8.

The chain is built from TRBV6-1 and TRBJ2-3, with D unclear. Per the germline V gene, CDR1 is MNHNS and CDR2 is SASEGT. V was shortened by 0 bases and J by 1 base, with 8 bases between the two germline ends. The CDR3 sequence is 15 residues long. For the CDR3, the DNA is TGTGCCAGCAGTGAAGCTAACAGCCGCACAGATACGCAGTATTTT. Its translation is CASSEANSRTDTQYF.